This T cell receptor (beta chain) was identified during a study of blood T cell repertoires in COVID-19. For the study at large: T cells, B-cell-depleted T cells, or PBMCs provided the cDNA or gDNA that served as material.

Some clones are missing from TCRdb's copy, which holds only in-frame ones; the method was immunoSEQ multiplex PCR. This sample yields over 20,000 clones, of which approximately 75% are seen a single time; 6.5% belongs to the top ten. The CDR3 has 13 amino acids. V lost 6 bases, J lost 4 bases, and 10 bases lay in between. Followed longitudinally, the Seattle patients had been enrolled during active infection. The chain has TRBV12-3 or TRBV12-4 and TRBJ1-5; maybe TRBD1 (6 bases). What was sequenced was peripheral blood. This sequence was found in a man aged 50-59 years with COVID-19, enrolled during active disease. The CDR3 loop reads CASRPGQNQPQHF. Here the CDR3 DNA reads TGTGCCAGCAGACCCGGACAGAATCAGCCCCAGCATTTT.